The next 24 T cell receptor beta chains were all read from a single sample in a study of blood T cells in healthy people across ages. A sample-barcoded 5' primer and a J-beta primer mix were used in a second PCR of roughly 7 to 11 cycles. MiXCR, run by TCRdb on the 5' RACE reads, gives a single entry per CDR3 protein. The table includes hundreds of thousands of distinct CDR3 sequences, more than 55% detected once. Sequenced: blood. These receptor sequences come from a middle-aged man in good health.

This clonotype was seen at least ten times. The chain combines TRBV7-9 with TRBJ1-2; a possible D gene is TRBD1 (5 bases). Germline CDR1 and CDR2: SEHNR and FQNEAQ (reference sequence). This CDR3 comprises 15 residues. The CDR3 DNA sequence: TGTGCTGAGCAGCTTAGCGGGAGGGACGGATATGGCTACACCTTC. Translated: CAEQLSGRDGYGYTF.

The chain employs TRBV6-2 or TRBV6-3 and TRBJ2-7; unclear D gene. The germline CDR1 and CDR2 sequences are MNHEY and SVGEGT. This CDR3 is 14 amino acids long. V shed 1 base and J shed 5 bases, with 12 bases lying between them. The CDR3 bases are TGTGCCAGCAGTTACTTGTTCGGATTTGACGAGCAGTACTTC. Translating it yields CASSYLFGFDEQYF.

DNA for the CDR3: TGCGCCAGCAGCTTGTTTTTGGGACTAGCGGTATATTACCCAAGGAATGAGCAGTTCTTC. It is translated as CASSLFLGLAVYYPRNEQFF. The chain links TRBV5-1 to TRBJ2-1; 11 bases agree with TRBD2. The CDR3 sequence is 20 residues long. The V and J ends lost 1 base and 7 bases, in that order; junction bases with no gene match: 19. Germline V lookup: CDR1 SGHRS, CDR2 YFSETQ.

As to this clonotype: Relative to the germline gene, one junction end is altered; a read error may explain this. As DNA, the CDR3 is TGCAACGTTCCGTTTGGGGACTACTATGAGACCCAGTACTTC. Residues: CNVPFGDYYETQYF. The chain recombines TRBV29-1 with TRBJ2-5; 7 nucleotides line up with TRBD2. The V gene's germline CDR1 is SQVTM and CDR2 ANQGSEA. This CDR3 spans 14 amino acids.

The chain couples TRBV6-5 to TRBJ2-5, with TRBD1 matching 7 bases. The J call may be incorrect, as the DNA end agrees better with TRBJ2-7. Looked up from germline, CDR1 is MNHEY and CDR2 is SVGAGI. The CDR3 is 14 amino acids. CDR3: CASSSGTDLNEQYF. CDR3 in DNA: TGTGCCAGCAGTTCCGGGACAGACCTAAACGAGCAGTACTTC.

The chain joins TRBV7-2 to TRBJ2-3; a weak D match, TRBD2 (5 bases). The CDR3 covers 12 residues. Looked up from germline, CDR1 is SGHTA and CDR2 is FQGNSA. The CDR3, as DNA: TGTGTAGGGAGCGAGGGCACAGATACGCAGTATTTT. Its protein is CVGSEGTDTQYF.

This rearrangement joins TRBV20-1 to TRBJ1-4; D not certain. V gave up 2 bases and J gave up 0 bases, with 4 bases separating them. CDR3 length: 13 residues. Germline loops: CDR1 DFQATT, CDR2 SNEGSKA (reference sequence). CDR3 loop: CSARKTTNEKLFF. CDR3 nucleotide sequence: TGCAGTGCTAGAAAAACAACTAATGAAAAACTGTTTTTT.

The chain is built from TRBV20-1 and TRBJ1-2; D gene uncertain. The CDR3 is 12 residues long. The germline V and J ends were trimmed by 1 base and 8 bases, with 11 bases remaining between them. Per germline, CDR1 DFQATT and CDR2 SNEGSKA (reference sequence). The CDR3 region has the DNA TGCAGTGCTAGAGGGGGAAATGGGGGCTACACCTTC. Protein: CSARGGNGGYTF.

This sequence joins TRBV21-1 and TRBJ1-2; no DNA check was done on the table's D call, TRBD1. TRBV21-1 is deemed a pseudogene. The CDR3 totals 17 residues. CDR3 nucleotide sequence: TGTGCCAGCAGCAAAGTTAGGGAGACAGGGGGATTCTATGGCTACACCTTC. Translation: CASSKVRETGGFYGYTF.

For this clonotype: A junction end diverges from the germline sequence, so it may reflect a read error. V is TRBV7-2 and J is TRBJ2-5; 15 positions agree with TRBD2. Germline CDR1 is SGHTA and CDR2 is FQGNSA. This CDR3 has 17 amino acids. CDR3 sequence: CVSSVGLAGGPVETQYF. DNA for the CDR3: TGTGTCAGCAGCGTCGGACTAGCGGGAGGGCCCGTAGAGACCCAGTACTTC.

The chain is built from TRBV27 and TRBJ2-5; D is unclear. The germline V and J ends were trimmed by 6 bases and 5 bases, with 19 bases remaining between them. Germline V gene sequence: CDR1 MNHEY, CDR2 SMNVEV (reference sequence). The CDR3 is made up of 15 amino acids. CDR3: CASRSGLMGWETQYF. Here the CDR3 DNA reads TGTGCCAGCAGGTCCGGGTTAATGGGATGGGAGACCCAGTACTTC.

The gene calls are TRBV2 and TRBJ1-1; the D is unclear. This CDR3 spans 13 amino acids. V lost 4 bases to trimming and J lost 3 bases, with 9 bases between them. Germline V gene lookup returns CDR1 SNHLY and CDR2 FYNNEI. CDR3 residues: CASSAGRDTEAFF. The CDR3, as DNA: TGTGCCAGCAGTGCGGGGAGGGACACTGAAGCTTTCTTT.

This clonotype was seen a few times. The chain is built from TRBV7-2 and TRBJ2-1; TRBD1 matches 7 bases. Losses at the gene ends were 2 bases for V and 3 bases for J; bases not matched to a gene: 7. CDR3 length equals 16 residues. Looked up from germline, CDR1 is SGHTA and CDR2 is FQGNSA. The CDR3 loop is CASSLSWGTDYNEQFF. The CDR3 nucleotides are TGTGCCAGCAGCTTATCGTGGGGGACAGACTACAATGAGCAGTTCTTC.

V gene TRBV9 combines with J gene TRBJ2-1; 12 bases fit TRBD2. The CDR3 has 16 residues. Germline trimming cut 0 bases from V and 10 bases from J; bases unmatched to any gene: 8. CDR1 SGDLS and CDR2 YYNGEE come from the germline V gene. The CDR3 region is CASSVVTSGRFGEQFF. The DNA of the CDR3 is TGTGCCAGCAGCGTAGTTACTAGCGGGAGGTTCGGGGAGCAGTTCTTC.

The chain links TRBV20-1 to TRBJ2-3; 7 bases line up with TRBD1. The CDR3 has 15 residues. Germline trimming cut 1 base from V and 4 bases from J; bases unmatched to any gene: 8. Per the germline V gene, CDR1 is DFQATT and CDR2 is SNEGSKA (reference sequence). CDR3 nucleotide sequence: TGCAGTGCTAGAGGTAACAGGGGACGTGCAGATACGCAGTATTTT. It translates to CSARGNRGRADTQYF.

This clonotype showed up just a few times. This sequence joins TRBV28 and TRBJ2-3; D is perhaps TRBD1 (8 bases). The CDR3 has 15 amino acids. Germline assignment: CDR1 MDHEN and CDR2 SYDVKM. The V gene lost 5 bases and the J gene lost 6 bases, with 18 bases spanning the gap. CDR3 in DNA: TGTGCCAGCAGTGGATACAGGGGGGGTATGGATACGCAGTATTTT. Translating it yields CASSGYRGGMDTQYF.

The V call is TRBV12-3 or TRBV12-4, the J call TRBJ1-4; D call uncertain. Trimming took 4 bases from V and 10 from J, leaving 13 bases between them. The CDR3 sequence is 13 residues long. In DNA form, the CDR3 reads TGTGCCAGCAGTTCTGACGCCCTGGGAAAACTGTTTTTT. This translates into CASSSDALGKLFF.

This clonotype turned up a few times. The rearrangement links TRBV6-1 to TRBJ2-3; unclear D gene. This CDR3 has 11 amino acids. Germline V gives CDR1 MNHNS, CDR2 SASEGT. Trimming left V 5 bases short and J 9 bases short, with 9 bases between. The CDR3 nucleotides are TGTGCCAGCAGTTATCCCCAAACGCAGTATTTT. Amino acid sequence: CASSYPQTQYF.

The rearrangement links TRBV7-2 to TRBJ2-1; the D call may be TRBD1 or TRBD2 (5 bases each). The CDR3 loop spans 14 amino acids. In germline, CDR1 is SGHTA, CDR2 FQGNSA. V lost 2 bases to trimming and J lost 6 bases, with 11 bases between them. DNA of the CDR3: TGTGCCAGCAGCTTATATGGGGGTGGCAATGAGCAGTTCTTC. Its protein is CASSLYGGGNEQFF.

The rearrangement links TRBV28 to TRBJ1-2, with 7 bases that match TRBD1. This CDR3 contains 14 residues. Trimming cost V 3 bases and J 7 bases; bases outside gene matches: 8. Germline lookup yields CDR1 MDHEN and CDR2 SYDVKM. The CDR3, as DNA: TGTGCCAGCAGTTTCAGGGGGACGGCCGGTGGCTACACCTTC. It specifies CASSFRGTAGGYTF.

V and J are TRBV6-5 and TRBJ1-2, with 9 bases aligning to TRBD1. Looked up from germline, CDR1 is MNHEY and CDR2 is SVGAGI. This CDR3 has 19 amino acids. Trimming removed 0 bases from V and 2 bases from J; junction bases left unmatched: 13. The CDR3 spells CASSYSRGGTGRANYGYTF. In DNA, the CDR3 is TGTGCCAGCAGTTACTCCCGCGGAGGGACAGGGAGGGCCAACTATGGCTACACCTTC.

V gene TRBV13 combines with J gene TRBJ2-7; D ambiguous. CDR1 and CDR2 (germline): PRHDT, FYEKMQ (reference sequence). This CDR3 contains 12 residues. The germline V and J ends were trimmed by 0 bases and 5 bases, with 5 bases remaining between them. In DNA form, the CDR3 reads TGTGCCAGCAGCTTAGGGACCGACGAGCAGTACTTC. It is translated as CASSLGTDEQYF.

This clonotype has a handful of counts. V usage is TRBV7-2 and J usage is TRBJ2-3; 7 bases are a match to TRBD2. The CDR3 contains 15 residues. Looked up from germline, CDR1 is SGHTA and CDR2 is FQGNSA. V lost 1 base to trimming and J lost 5 bases; unmatched junction nucleotides: 6. The CDR3 loop reads CASSLEGRAIDTQYF. The CDR3 DNA follows: TGTGCCAGCAGCTTAGAAGGGAGGGCTATAGATACGCAGTATTTT.

The rearrangement links TRBV27 to TRBJ2-1; 7 positions match TRBD1. The CDR3 is 14 residues long. Trimming at V came to 7 bases and at J to 0 bases, leaving 3 bases not matched to a gene. Germline V gene data show CDR1 as MNHEY and CDR2 as SMNVEV (reference sequence). CDR3 in amino acids: CASKGDSSYNEQFF. The CDR3 DNA reads TGTGCCAGCAAAGGGGACAGCTCCTACAATGAGCAGTTCTTC.